Shown below are 26 T cell receptor beta chains from a single sample sequenced in a study of shared clonotypes between healthy human individuals. This table comes from immunoSEQ multiplex PCR, and its TCRdb copy is limited to in-frame clones, with some not included. The sample lists roughly 2.2 million clones; 85% to 95% were seen once. Sequenced: naive CD4+ T cells from PBMCs. Subset indicated: CD45RA+ positively selected. Receptors originate from a man between 18 and 35 years old in good health. Some clones in this sample may be carry-over from other donors' samples.

V gene TRBV7-9 combines with J gene TRBJ1-3; 8 positions match TRBD1. The CDR3 has 15 amino acids. V lost 5 bases, J lost 4 bases, and 7 bases stayed unmatched. Germline assignment: CDR1 SEHNR and CDR2 FQNEAQ (reference sequence). CDR3 protein: CASSAGGPSGNTIYF. In DNA form, the CDR3 reads TGTGCCAGCAGCGCAGGGGGCCCATCGGGAAACACCATATATTTT.

This chain uses TRBV5-8 with TRBJ2-5; 9 nucleotides align to TRBD1. The CDR3 has 14 residues. J lost 5 bases, V lost 3 bases, and 5 bases had no gene match. Germline V gene lookup returns CDR1 SGHTS and CDR2 YDEGEE. DNA for the CDR3: TGTGCCAGCAGCTGGACAGGGGCAGGGGAGACCCAGTACTTC. Translated, it gives CASSWTGAGETQYF.

This clone has a handful of counts. This chain's CDR3 is CASSSAGRYGYTF. The CDR3 DNA reads TGTGCCAGCAGTTCCGCAGGGCGCTATGGCTACACCTTC. V gene TRBV27 combines with J gene TRBJ1-2; TRBD1 might be the D (5 bases). Per germline, CDR1 MNHEY and CDR2 SMNVEV (reference sequence). The CDR3 extends over 13 amino acids. The V gene lost 4 bases and the J gene lost 4 bases, with 10 bases spanning the gap.

The V and J genes are TRBV5-8 and TRBJ1-2, with D unresolved. Trimming removed 0 bases from V and 6 bases from J, with 9 bases in between. Germline V gene data show CDR1 as SGHTS and CDR2 as YDEGEE. This CDR3 has 13 amino acids. CDR3 region: CASSLVLGHGYTF. CDR3 nucleotide sequence: TGTGCCAGCAGCTTGGTCCTGGGCCATGGCTACACCTTC.

This chain links TRBV6-4 with TRBJ2-5; D unclear. The CDR3 runs 14 residues. Trimming removed 6 bases from V and 5 bases from J, with 16 bases in between. The germline V gene has CDR1 MRHNA and CDR2 SNTAGT. CDR3 sequence: CASRASSLTETQYF. The CDR3 nucleotides are TGTGCCAGCAGAGCTAGTTCGCTAACGGAGACCCAGTACTTC.

This chain uses TRBV7-9 with TRBJ2-7, with no clear D. The V end was cut by 1 base, the J end by 8 bases, with 12 bases between. The CDR3 sequence is 13 residues long. Germline CDR1 and CDR2: SEHNR and FQNEAQ (reference sequence). The CDR3: CASSLGNPPKQYF. The CDR3 nucleotides read TGTGCCAGCAGCTTAGGCAATCCCCCTAAGCAGTACTTC. The full variable domain, its missing parts supplied by reference TRBV7-9 and TRBJ2-7, is DTGVSQNPRHKITKRGQNVTFRCDPISEHNRLYWYRQTLGQGPEFLTYFQNEAQLEKSRLLSDRFSAERPKGSFSTLEIQRTEQGDSAMYLCASSLGNPPKQYFGPGTRLTVT.

This sequence joins TRBV7-2 and TRBJ1-1; 9 positions match TRBD1. The V gene's germline CDR1 is SGHTA and CDR2 FQGNSA. The CDR3 runs 15 residues. With 2 bases clipped from V and 5 bases from J, the junction kept 6 bases outside the gene matches. CDR3 nucleotides: TGTGCCAGCAGCTTACTAAAGACAGGGGGGACTGAAGCTTTCTTT. It yields the protein CASSLLKTGGTEAFF. The full variable domain, completed using reference TRBV7-2 and TRBJ1-1, is GAGVSQSPSNKVTEKGKDVELRCDPISGHTALYWYRQSLGQGLEFLIYFQGNSAPDKSGLPSDRFSAERTGGSVSTLTIQRTQQEDSAVYLCASSLLKTGGTEAFFGQGTRLTVV.

V gene TRBV5-1 combines with J gene TRBJ2-7, with D possibly TRBD1 on 6 matching bases. V lost 2 bases and J lost 2, with 14 bases in between. Looked up from germline, CDR1 is SGHRS and CDR2 is YFSETQ. The CDR3 is 15 amino acids. The CDR3 DNA reads as TGCGCCAGCAGCTTTTCCATCGGGACACCCTACGAGCAGTACTTC. This encodes CASSFSIGTPYEQYF.

V and J are TRBV28 and TRBJ1-5; TRBD1 matches at 11 bases. The germline gives CDR1 MDHEN, CDR2 SYDVKM. The J segment lost 4 bases and the V segment lost 5 bases, leaving 7 bases of the junction unmatched. The CDR3 sequence is 16 residues long. The CDR3 loop reads CASSARDRGRNQPQHF. In nucleotides, the CDR3 is TGTGCCAGCAGTGCCCGGGACAGGGGGAGGAATCAGCCCCAGCATTTT. Using reference TRBV28 and TRBJ1-5 for the parts outside the CDR3, the full variable domain is DVKVTQSSRYLVKRTGEKVFLECVQDMDHENMFWYRQDPGLGLRLIYFSYDVKMKEKGDIPEGYSVSREKKERFSLILESASTNQTSMYLCASSARDRGRNQPQHFGDGTRLSIL.

CDR3 amino acids: CASSLIAGARTEAFF. CDR3 in DNA: TGTGCCAGCAGCTTAATCGCAGGGGCGAGGACTGAAGCTTTCTTT. The rearrangement links TRBV5-6 to TRBJ1-1, with TRBD1 as a possible D gene (6 bases). Deletions cut 2 bases from V and 5 bases from J, with 16 bases between. Germline CDR1 SGHDT, CDR2 YYEEEE. CDR3 length equals 15 residues.

This clone was observed once. J is TRBJ2-5 and V is TRBV5-4; D possibly corresponds to TRBD2 (6 bases). Germline CDR1 SGHNT, CDR2 YYREEE (reference sequence). V lost 4 bases and J 5 bases, leaving 15 bases between the germline ends. The CDR3 contains 14 residues. CDR3 in amino acids: CASSPGDSRETQYF. The CDR3 coding sequence is TGTGCCAGCAGCCCGGGAGATTCACGGGAGACCCAGTACTTC.

The V gene is TRBV30, the J gene TRBJ1-3; D remains ambiguous. Germline loops: CDR1 GTSNPN, CDR2 SVGIG (reference sequence). The CDR3 has 15 amino acids. V lost 4 bases, J lost 0 bases, and 13 bases lay in between. CDR3 loop: CAWTDSALSGNTIYF. The CDR3 DNA sequence: TGTGCCTGGACAGATTCGGCCCTCTCTGGAAACACCATATATTTT. The whole variable domain, filled in from reference TRBV30 and TRBJ1-3, reads SQTIHQWPATLVQPVGSPLSLECTVEGTSNPNLYWYRQAAGRGLQLLFYSVGIGQISSEVPQNLSASRPQDRQFILSSKKLLLSDSGFYLCAWTDSALSGNTIYFGEGSWLTVV.

The chain uses TRBV6-5 and TRBJ2-7; either TRBD1 or TRBD2 may supply D (5 bases each). Germline V lookup: CDR1 MNHEY, CDR2 SVGAGI. This CDR3 spans 14 amino acids. Trimming removed 3 bases from V and 4 bases from J, with 13 bases in between. In nucleotides, the CDR3 is TGTGCCAGCAGTTATTTGTCCGGGACGTACGAGCAGTACTTC. The encoded protein is CASSYLSGTYEQYF.

This chain uses TRBV28 with TRBJ2-7; D tentatively fits TRBD1 or TRBD2 (5 bases each). Trimming left V 6 bases short and J 4 bases short, with 10 bases between. The CDR3 is 12 amino acids. Germline CDR1 is MDHEN and CDR2 is SYDVKM. The CDR3 DNA reads TGTGCCAGCAGCCCCGAGGGGTACGAGCAGTACTTC. Translated, it gives CASSPEGYEQYF.

The chain links TRBV5-8 to TRBJ1-5; 10 bases line up with TRBD1. The CDR3 is 14 residues long. Germline V gives CDR1 SGHTS, CDR2 YDEGEE. The junction had 5 bases not matched to a gene; V was cut back by 4 bases and J by 7 bases. The CDR3 loop is CASSVGTGVQPQHF. The CDR3 nucleotides read TGTGCCAGCAGCGTAGGGACAGGGGTCCAGCCCCAGCATTTT. The variable domain in full, completed from reference TRBV5-8 and TRBJ1-5, reads EAGVTQSPTHLIKTRGQQATLRCSPISGHTSVYWYQQALGLGLQFLLWYDEGEERNRGNFPPRFSGRQFPNYSSELNVNALELEDSALYLCASSVGTGVQPQHFGDGTRLSIL.

V usage is TRBV7-3 and J usage is TRBJ1-4, with D unresolved. The CDR3 has 13 residues. The germline V gene has CDR1 SGHTA and CDR2 FQGTGA. V was shortened by 5 bases and J by 7 bases, with 11 bases between the two germline ends. CDR3 nucleotides: TGTGCCAGCAGCCCGGCGCCCGGTGAAAAACTGTTTTTT. Translated: CASSPAPGEKLFF.

The chain carries TRBV15 and TRBJ1-3; TRBD1 might be the D (6 bases). The CDR3 extends over 16 amino acids. V lost 1 base to trimming and J lost 4 bases, with 14 bases between them. The germline V gene has CDR1 LNHNV and CDR2 YYDKDF (reference sequence). The CDR3 is CATSRAAGAAGNTIYF. The CDR3 nucleotides read TGTGCCACCAGCAGAGCGGCAGGGGCTGCCGGAAACACCATATATTTT.

V usage is TRBV6-1 and J usage is TRBJ1-1; D ambiguous. Germline-derived CDR1 and CDR2 are MNHNS and SASEGT. The germline V and J ends were trimmed by 4 bases and 5 bases, with 8 bases remaining between them. CDR3 length: 12 residues. CDR3 in amino acids: CASSGERTEAFF. The CDR3 nucleotides read TGTGCCAGCAGTGGGGAAAGAACTGAAGCTTTCTTT.

J is TRBJ2-7 and V is TRBV2; either TRBD1 or TRBD2 may supply D (5 bases each). The CDR3 totals 14 residues. Germline assignment: CDR1 SNHLY and CDR2 FYNNEI. V was clipped by 7 bases and J by 4 bases, with 17 bases between them. The CDR3 DNA sequence: TGTGCCAGCACTTTGCCCGGGACGGAGTACGAGCAGTACTTC. This encodes CASTLPGTEYEQYF.

The chain carries TRBV19 and TRBJ1-6; D remains unclear. The CDR3 is made up of 16 amino acids. V was trimmed by 4 bases and J by 9 bases, leaving 19 bases between them. Germline CDR1 and CDR2: LNHDA and SQIVND (reference sequence). CDR3 protein: CASSTKPPIGGSPLHF. DNA for the CDR3: TGTGCCAGTAGTACTAAACCACCTATCGGCGGTTCACCCCTCCACTTT.

The chain has TRBV21-1 and TRBJ1-2; no DNA check was done on the table's D call, TRBD1. TRBV21-1 is classified as a pseudogene. CDR3 length: 13 residues. The CDR3 reads CAIVVKGVNGYTF. The CDR3 DNA reads as TGTGCCATCGTGGTAAAGGGGGTAAACGGCTACACCTTC.

This clone has a single count. The rearrangement links TRBV28 to TRBJ1-4; the D is unclear. Trimming took 5 bases from V and 7 from J, leaving 20 bases between them. Germline V gene lookup returns CDR1 MDHEN and CDR2 SYDVKM. The CDR3 is made up of 16 amino acids. CDR3 protein: CASSPSLLGRGEKLFF. The DNA for the CDR3 is TGTGCCAGCAGTCCCTCCCTCTTGGGTCGGGGTGAAAAACTGTTTTTT.

The rearrangement uses TRBV27 and TRBJ2-7; D may be TRBD1 (6 bases). V lost 7 bases, J lost 0 bases, and 13 bases lay in between. This CDR3 comprises 14 residues. Per germline, CDR1 MNHEY and CDR2 SMNVEV (reference sequence). Here the CDR3 reads CASTRTAASYEQYF. The DNA for the CDR3 is TGTGCCAGCACCAGGACAGCGGCCTCCTACGAGCAGTACTTC.

This rearrangement joins TRBV6-1 to TRBJ2-7; 11 bases map to TRBD1. CDR1 is MNHNS and CDR2 is SASEGT in the germline V gene. The CDR3 consists of 15 residues. Trimming removed 1 base from V and 3 bases from J; junction bases left unmatched: 2. The CDR3 DNA sequence: TGTGCCAGCAGTGAAGGGGGGACAGGGGGCTACGAGCAGTACTTC. Its translation is CASSEGGTGGYEQYF.

This chain uses TRBV2 with TRBJ2-7, with D possibly TRBD1 on 5 matching bases. CDR1 is SNHLY and CDR2 is FYNNEI in the germline V gene. Deletions cut 4 bases from V and 5 bases from J, with 15 bases between. There are 14 residues in the CDR3. The CDR3 sequence: CASSGRVQGDEQYF. Here the CDR3 DNA reads TGTGCCAGCAGTGGCCGGGTCCAGGGCGACGAGCAGTACTTC.

The rearrangement joins TRBV19 to TRBJ2-3; D possibly corresponds to TRBD1 (6 bases). This CDR3 has 15 residues. Per germline, CDR1 LNHDA and CDR2 SQIVND (reference sequence). V was shortened by 7 bases and J by 3 bases, with 17 bases between the two germline ends. This chain's CDR3 is CASNPRGRRTDTQYF. DNA of the CDR3: TGTGCCAGTAACCCCAGGGGCAGAAGAACAGATACGCAGTATTTT.